A single sample gave rise to the 15 T cell receptor beta chains below, sequenced in a study of blood T cell repertoires in COVID-19. Produced via immunoSEQ multiplex PCR; TCRdb's table is partial and in-frame only. In the table there are hundreds of thousands of clones, around 88% of which are singletons. Sequencing input: PBMCs or T cells enriched from blood (not recorded which). The receptor source for this set is a woman in her forties with acute COVID-19.

V usage is TRBV6-5 and J usage is TRBJ1-2; 10 nucleotides line up with TRBD1. V shed 6 bases, J shed 8 bases, and the junction held 6 bases outside the gene matches. The CDR3 covers 13 residues. Germline V gene data show CDR1 as MNHEY and CDR2 as SVGAGI. For the CDR3, the DNA is TGTGCCAGCAGGCGGGGACAGGGGTTCGGCTACACCTTC. Translated: CASRRGQGFGYTF.

The rearrangement joins TRBV3-1 (or the pseudogene TRBV3-2) to TRBJ1-1, with TRBD1 matching 9 bases. This CDR3 comprises 14 residues. J was trimmed by 6 bases and V by 6 bases; bases with no gene match: 8. Germline V lookup: CDR1 LGHDT, CDR2 YNNKEL (reference sequence). CDR3 DNA: TGTGCCAGCAGTCCCGGGACAGGGATAGCTGAAGCTTTCTTT. Amino acids: CASSPGTGIAEAFF.

The chain recombines TRBV7-2 with TRBJ2-1; D may be TRBD2 (7 bases). Germline-derived CDR1 and CDR2 are SGHTA and FQGNSA. This CDR3 is 19 amino acids long. V lost 2 bases and J lost 5, with 25 bases in between. The CDR3 DNA reads TGTGCCAGCAGCTTATCGAGCGTGGGGGGGCGCCCCGATCACAATGAGCAGTTCTTC. Translation gives CASSLSSVGGRPDHNEQFF. Supplemented by reference TRBV7-2 and TRBJ2-1, the full variable domain reads GAGVSQSPSNKVTEKGKDVELRCDPISGHTALYWYRQSLGQGLEFLIYFQGNSAPDKSGLPSDRFSAERTGGSVSTLTIQRTQQEDSAVYLCASSLSSVGGRPDHNEQFFGPGTRLTVL.

In DNA form, the CDR3 reads TGTGCCATCAGTGCGGGACAGAGTTTTGATACGCAGTATTTT. This codes for CAISAGQSFDTQYF. This chain connects TRBV10-3 to TRBJ2-3; 7 bases match TRBD1. Germline CDR1 is ENHRY and CDR2 is SYGVKD. There are 14 residues in the CDR3. V shed 4 bases and J 6 bases; nucleotides not matched to a gene: 7.

The chain uses TRBV13 and TRBJ2-5; 9 bases align to TRBD1. CDR1 and CDR2 (germline): PRHDT, FYEKMQ (reference sequence). Trimming at V came to 3 bases and at J to 5 bases, leaving 4 bases not matched to a gene. CDR3 size: 14 residues. CDR3 amino acids: CASSFTGGGETQYF. The CDR3 DNA sequence: TGTGCCAGCAGCTTCACAGGGGGCGGGGAGACCCAGTACTTC.

This sequence joins TRBV4-1 and TRBJ1-1, with D maybe TRBD1 (5 bases). The CDR3 consists of 14 residues. V was trimmed by 3 bases and J by 0 bases, leaving 8 bases between them. Germline CDR1 is MGHRA and CDR2 is YSYEKL. CDR3 residues: CASSQGLLNTEAFF. The CDR3 DNA reads as TGCGCCAGCAGCCAGGGACTGTTGAACACTGAAGCTTTCTTT.

The chain uses TRBV6-5 and TRBJ2-1; 8 nucleotides line up with TRBD2. This CDR3 has 15 amino acids. Unmatched junction bases numbered 6, after V lost 5 bases and J lost 3 bases. Germline CDR1 is MNHEY and CDR2 is SVGAGI. CDR3 sequence (DNA): TGTGCCAGCAGTAGAGCGGGAGAGGTCTACAATGAGCAGTTCTTC. This gives the protein CASSRAGEVYNEQFF.

This chain joins TRBV10-3 and TRBJ1-2; D is unclear. V lost 6 bases and J 5 bases, leaving 13 bases between the germline ends. Germline CDR1 is ENHRY and CDR2 is SYGVKD. There are 13 residues in the CDR3. CDR3 sequence (DNA): TGTGCCATCAGCTACGAGGGAGATTATGGCTACACCTTC. Its protein is CAISYEGDYGYTF.

This chain uses TRBV4-1 with TRBJ1-5; a weak D match, TRBD1 (6 bases). The germline CDR1 and CDR2 sequences are MGHRA and YSYEKL. The V end was cut by 0 bases, the J end by 9 bases, with 15 bases between. This CDR3 comprises 15 residues. CDR3 region: CASSQEGGRALPQHF. The CDR3 DNA reads TGCGCCAGCAGCCAAGAAGGGGGACGGGCACTGCCCCAGCATTTT.

The chain joins TRBV30 to TRBJ1-4; D unresolved. Trimming left V 3 bases short and J 4 bases short, with 12 bases between. Germline CDR1 is GTSNPN and CDR2 is SVGIG (reference sequence). The CDR3 extends over 14 amino acids. The CDR3 bases are TGTGCCTGGAGACAGAGACAAAGTAATGAAAAACTGTTTTTT. This codes for CAWRQRQSNEKLFF.

This chain links TRBV7-6 with TRBJ2-3, with D maybe TRBD2 (6 bases). The germline V and J ends were trimmed by 1 base and 1 base, with 9 bases remaining between them. CDR1 and CDR2 (germline): SGHVS, FNYEAQ. CDR3 length: 15 amino acids. The DNA for the CDR3 is TGTGCCAGCAGCTTAGGACTAGGCCGCACAGATACGCAGTATTTT. As protein: CASSLGLGRTDTQYF.

The J gene is TRBJ2-1, the V gene TRBV6-5; 12 bases line up with TRBD2. The V and J ends lost 2 bases and 5 bases, in that order; junction bases with no gene match: 4. Germline loops: CDR1 MNHEY, CDR2 SVGAGI. This CDR3 is built from 16 residues. The CDR3 DNA follows: TGTGCCAGCAGTTACCTCGGACTAGCGGGACACAATGAGCAGTTCTTC. Translation gives CASSYLGLAGHNEQFF.

The V and J genes are TRBV6-1 and TRBJ2-7; TRBD1 is a possible D gene (6 bases). This CDR3 has 12 amino acids. From germline, CDR1 is MNHNS and CDR2 SASEGT. Trimming cost V 2 bases and J 5 bases, with 7 bases left between them. This chain's CDR3 is CASSEQGHEQYV. In DNA, the CDR3 is TGTGCCAGCAGTGAACAGGGGCACGAGCAGTACGTC.

Only a few counts were recorded for this clone. CDR3 sequence: CASSHPKRQVVNTGELFF. DNA of the CDR3: TGCGCCAGCAGCCATCCTAAACGACAGGTTGTTAACACCGGGGAGCTGTTTTTT. This chain uses TRBV4-1 with TRBJ2-2, with D tentatively TRBD1 (6 bases). V lost 3 bases and J 2 bases, leaving 19 bases between the germline ends. The CDR3 has 18 amino acids. Germline values: CDR1 MGHRA, CDR2 YSYEKL.

This clone was picked up one time. J is TRBJ1-1 and V is TRBV11-2, with no clear D. This CDR3 is built from 14 residues. The V gene lost 3 bases and the J gene lost 0 bases, with 8 bases spanning the gap. The germline CDR1 and CDR2 sequences are SGHAT and FQNNGV. The CDR3 nucleotides read TGTGCCAGCAGCTTGAACAGTTTGAACACTGAAGCTTTCTTT. It translates to CASSLNSLNTEAFF.